The source of this TCR beta chain is a study of molecular identifiers for immune sequencing clone quantification. Study-wide context: Replicates involved a five-way split of RNA from approximately 20,000 or 100,000 naive CD8 cells, with sequencing of four. Study-level results: Jurkat TCR RNA spiked in from one cell reportedly remained identifiable amid about 1 million naive cells. Clones above 20 RNA copies held over 98% of effector molecules, under 1% in naive cells.

This clonotype has a handful of counts. Its antigen is unidentified. TCR libraries were built in bulk with a published protocol and specific TCR primers. TCRdb called the PCR reads again in MiXCR, with one record for every CDR3 protein. The sample carries more than 450,000 distinct CDR3 sequences, over 20% recorded once. V shed 2 bases and J 4 bases; nucleotides not matched to a gene: 7. The germline V gene has CDR1 SQVTM and CDR2 ANQGSEA. CDR3 length: 15 amino acids. The chain is built from TRBV29-1 and TRBJ1-2; 10 bases agree with TRBD1. Sequencing used naive CD8+ T cells from blood, with Jurkat cell RNA spiked in. The subset here: FACS-sorted CD8+CD4-CCR7+CD45RA+ naive T cells. This clonotype was sampled from a human donor in good health. Some libraries in this study had Jurkat cell RNA spiked in. This CDR3 reads CSVEPWGQGLYGYTF. CDR3 sequence (DNA): TGCAGCGTTGAACCCTGGGGACAGGGGCTCTATGGCTACACCTTC.